This T cell receptor (beta chain) derives from a study of T cell responses to AZD1222 COVID-19 vaccine. A remark on this clone: Its specificity is unknown.

Germline CDR1 SNHLY, CDR2 FYNNEI. The length of the CDR3 is 17 residues. Trimming shortened V by 2 bases and J by 0 bases, and 14 bases separated the two germline ends. The method was immunoSEQ multiplex PCR; TCRdb's version includes in-frame clones alone and lacks a portion of them. The data contain under 70,000 clones, approximately 88% of them seen just once; the ten biggest clones take up over 12%. Regarding the study as a whole: Recipients of AZD1222 seropositive at baseline numbered only five or six.

The sample consisted of peripheral blood, taken on day 0 of AZD1222 vaccination. V usage is TRBV2 and J usage is TRBJ1-3; D ambiguous. The sequence came from an adult in good health. The CDR3 DNA follows: TGTGCCAGCAGTGAAACGTTTGGCCTACGCTCTGGAAACACCATATATTTT. It is translated as CASSETFGLRSGNTIYF. The entire variable domain, with the rest obtained from reference TRBV2 and TRBJ1-3, is as follows: EPEVTQTPSHQVTQMGQEVILRCVPISNHLYFYWYRQILGQKVEFLVSFYNNEISEKSEIFDDQFSVERPDGSNFTLKIRSTKLEDSAMYFCASSETFGLRSGNTIYFGEGSWLTVV.